The subject of this entry is one T cell receptor beta chain. This may stem from a read error, because a much larger clone lies one nucleotide away. This sample was taken from a study of T cells in Graves' hyperthyroidism and ophthalmopathy. There were TCR beta CDR3 regions amplified from RNA transcripts. The TCR CDR3 was amplified in a first-round RT-PCR using the HTBI primer set. TCRdb ran MiXCR on the multiplex PCR reads and lists one entry per CDR3 protein. The sample yields roughly 650,000 distinct CDR3 sequences, about a sixth seen once. Germline V lookup: CDR1 SNHLY, CDR2 FYNNEI. This CDR3 is 15 amino acids long.

Source material: blood. The chain combines TRBV2 with TRBJ1-3; unclear D gene. The sequence was collected from a woman between 35 and 50 years old with Graves' ophthalmopathy. This chain's CDR3 is CASREVLTSGNTLYF. The CDR3 bases are TGTGCCAGCAGGGAGGTCCTGACCTCTGGAAACACCTTATATTTT.